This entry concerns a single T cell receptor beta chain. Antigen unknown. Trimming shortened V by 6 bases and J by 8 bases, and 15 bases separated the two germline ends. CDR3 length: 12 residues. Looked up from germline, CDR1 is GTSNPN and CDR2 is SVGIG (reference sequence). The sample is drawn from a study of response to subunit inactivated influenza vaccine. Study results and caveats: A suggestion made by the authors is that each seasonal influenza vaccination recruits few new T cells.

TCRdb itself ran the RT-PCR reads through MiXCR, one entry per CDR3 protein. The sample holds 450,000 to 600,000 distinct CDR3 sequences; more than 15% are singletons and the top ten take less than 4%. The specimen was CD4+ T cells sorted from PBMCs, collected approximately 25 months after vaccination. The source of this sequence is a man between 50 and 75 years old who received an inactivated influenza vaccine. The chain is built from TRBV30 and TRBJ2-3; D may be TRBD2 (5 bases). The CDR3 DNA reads TGTGCCTGCTCTGCGGGCGAATCTACGCAGTATTTT. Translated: CACSAGESTQYF.